This entry lists 24 T cell receptor beta chains sequenced from one sample in a study of beta chain features in type 1 diabetes. Of the isolated RNA, all was reverse transcribed, and so the sequenced material was expressed TCRB transcripts. Here immunoSEQ multiplex PCR was the method, and the copy in TCRdb shows in-frame clones only, minus some. The sample lists fewer than 650,000 clones, roughly a sixth occurring once. Material: naive CD4+ T cells from blood. These receptors were taken from a young man in good health.

Only a few counts were recorded for this clone. The chain combines TRBV7-2 with TRBJ2-7; the match to TRBD2 covers 15 bases. There are 19 residues in the CDR3. Trimming at V came to 4 bases and at J to 0 bases, leaving 10 bases not matched to a gene. The germline gives CDR1 SGHTA, CDR2 FQGNSA. The CDR3 nucleotides are TGTGCCAGCAGCTCAGAAGGGACTAGCGGGAGGACACGCTCCTACGAGCAGTACTTC. Translation: CASSSEGTSGRTRSYEQYF.

The chain carries TRBV30 and TRBJ1-2, with TRBD1 as a possible D gene (5 bases). Germline CDR1 is GTSNPN and CDR2 is SVGIG (reference sequence). The CDR3 consists of 13 residues. With 3 bases removed from V and 3 bases from J, the gap between germline ends came to 11 bases. CDR3 DNA sequence: TGTGCCTGGAGCCGGCAGGGTGACTATGGCTACACCTTC. It is translated as CAWSRQGDYGYTF.

This clone was seen at least ten times. Compared with germline, one end of the junction differs, possibly owing to a read error. This sequence joins TRBV7-9 and TRBJ2-7; 8 bases line up with TRBD1. The length of the CDR3 is 12 residues. The germline gives CDR1 SEHNR, CDR2 FQNEAQ (reference sequence). The DNA of the CDR3 is TGTGCCAGCAGCCCCGGACAGGGTAAGGCGGACTTC. The encoded protein is CASSPGQGKADF.

The chain recombines TRBV6-4 with TRBJ1-6, with D possibly being TRBD1 (5 bases). Trimming stripped 3 bases from V and 0 bases from J, with 6 bases between. CDR3 length equals 15 residues. In germline, CDR1 is MRHNA, CDR2 SNTAGT. CDR3 protein: CASSEGDSYNSPLHF. The CDR3 bases are TGTGCCAGCAGTGAGGGGGACTCCTATAATTCACCCCTCCACTTT.

The sample holds many counts of this clone. The chain couples TRBV18 to TRBJ2-5; D is undetermined. The CDR3 is 11 amino acids. V lost 7 bases and J 5 bases, leaving 8 bases between the germline ends. From germline, CDR1 is KGHSH and CDR2 LQKENI. This CDR3 reads CASWTSETQYF. In nucleotides, the CDR3 is TGTGCCAGCTGGACCTCGGAGACCCAGTACTTC.

V usage is TRBV28 and J usage is TRBJ1-5; D is uncertain. CDR3 length: 14 amino acids. The germline V gene has CDR1 MDHEN and CDR2 SYDVKM. Trimming left V 6 bases short and J 6 bases short, with 15 bases between. CDR3 sequence (DNA): TGTGCCAGCAGCCGTCAGCAAAGAGCTCAGCCCCAGCATTTT. This gives the protein CASSRQQRAQPQHF.

The chain couples TRBV4-3 to TRBJ1-2, with 8 bases lining up with TRBD1. The junction had 10 bases not matched to a gene; V was cut back by 0 bases and J by 7 bases. In germline, CDR1 is LGHNA, CDR2 YSLEER. The CDR3 covers 16 residues. Here the CDR3 DNA reads TGCGCCAGCAGCCAAGATCCACAGGGGGTAATAGGTGGCTACACCTTC. Its translation is CASSQDPQGVIGGYTF.

This clone was counted a few times. The chain couples TRBV20-1 to TRBJ1-4; D uncertain. CDR1 DFQATT and CDR2 SNEGSKA come from the germline V gene (reference sequence). V shed 6 bases and J shed 10 bases, with 12 bases lying between them. The CDR3 covers 11 residues. The CDR3 DNA follows: TGCAGTGCGAAAAGTGTGGGAAAACTGTTTTTT. It specifies CSAKSVGKLFF.

This clone was seen a few times. Other nucleotide sequences in the sample specify the same CDR3. J is TRBJ2-2 and V is TRBV9; unclear D gene. The CDR3 extends over 14 amino acids. V lost 2 bases to trimming and J lost 4 bases, with 9 bases between them. Germline loops: CDR1 SGDLS, CDR2 YYNGEE. DNA for the CDR3: TGTGCCAGCAGCGTTGACATATCCACCGGGGAGCTGTTTTTT. Translated, it gives CASSVDISTGELFF.

This clone was seen more than once but under ten times. The sample carries other DNA sequences with the same CDR3. The chain couples TRBV9 to TRBJ2-1, with 7 bases identical to TRBD2. Germline V gives CDR1 SGDLS, CDR2 YYNGEE. There are 15 residues in the CDR3. Unmatched junction bases numbered 4, after V lost 0 bases and J lost 4 bases. CDR3 loop: CASSVGLAEYNEQFF. The CDR3 coding sequence is TGTGCCAGCAGCGTAGGTCTAGCGGAGTACAATGAGCAGTTCTTC.

J is TRBJ2-1 and V is TRBV5-4; D remains unclear. Trimming took off 0 bases at V and 0 bases at J, with 13 bases between the two ends. Germline V gene data show CDR1 as SGHNT and CDR2 as YYREEE (reference sequence). The length of the CDR3 is 17 residues. The CDR3 DNA is TGTGCCAGCAGCTTGGGGGCTCCTCTTAGCTCCTACAATGAGCAGTTCTTC. Its protein product is CASSLGAPLSSYNEQFF.

V usage is TRBV19 and J usage is TRBJ2-7, with TRBD2 as a possible D gene (5 bases). The germline V gene encodes CDR1 LNHDA and CDR2 SQIVND (reference sequence). Trimming cost V 4 bases and J 4 bases, with 11 bases left between them. The CDR3 totals 13 residues. The CDR3 spells CASSTGFRYEQYF. The CDR3 DNA reads TGTGCCAGTAGTACGGGGTTTCGGTACGAGCAGTACTTC. The full variable domain, its missing parts supplied by reference TRBV19 and TRBJ2-7, is DGGITQSPKYLFRKEGQNVTLSCEQNLNHDAMYWYRQDPGQGLRLIYYSQIVNDFQKGDIAEGYSVSREKKESFPLTVTSAQKNPTAFYLCASSTGFRYEQYFGPGTRLTVT.

This clone has only a few counts. The J gene is TRBJ1-5, the V gene TRBV4-1; 9 bases line up with TRBD1. The CDR3 is 14 amino acids. Germline V lookup: CDR1 MGHRA, CDR2 YSYEKL. V lost 5 bases and J lost 3; bases outside the gene matches: 2. The CDR3 loop reads CASSRTGVNQPQHF. CDR3 DNA: TGCGCCAGCAGCAGGACAGGGGTCAATCAGCCCCAGCATTTT.

J is TRBJ2-7 and V is TRBV23-1, with unresolved D. TRBV23-1 falls under the ORF class, with uncertain function. Trimming shortened V by 4 bases and J by 5 bases, and 3 bases separated the two germline ends. The CDR3 loop spans 10 amino acids. Here the CDR3 DNA reads TGCGCCAGCAGTCGGGACGAGCAGTACTTC. This gives the protein CASSRDEQYF.

The chain couples TRBV4-3 to TRBJ1-3; a possible D gene is TRBD1 (5 bases). Germline V CDR1 and CDR2: LGHNA, YSLEER. Between the trimmed V and J ends, which lost 1 base and 2 bases, there was a span of 12 bases. CDR3 length: 16 residues. The DNA of the CDR3 is TGCGCCAGCAGCCAAGTTGGGGGTTTCCCTGGAAACACCATATATTTT. Its protein product is CASSQVGGFPGNTIYF.

The V call is TRBV19, the J call TRBJ2-1; 7 bases fit TRBD1. The length of the CDR3 is 13 residues. J was trimmed by 5 bases and V by 7 bases; bases with no gene match: 5. From germline, CDR1 is LNHDA and CDR2 SQIVND (reference sequence). The CDR3: CASTFDRDNEQFF. For the CDR3, the DNA is TGTGCCAGTACCTTCGACAGGGACAATGAGCAGTTCTTC.

This chain uses TRBV4-1 with TRBJ2-6; 8 nucleotides align to TRBD1. CDR3 length equals 19 residues. Trimming at V came to 0 bases and at J to 2 bases, leaving 9 bases not matched to a gene. CDR1 MGHRA and CDR2 YSYEKL come from the germline V gene. DNA for the CDR3: TGCGCCAGCAGCCAAGATCCAGGGCAGGGGGCTGCTGGGGCCAACGTCCTGACTTTC. It is translated as CASSQDPGQGAAGANVLTF.

This clone came up a few times. This chain joins TRBV29-1 and TRBJ2-3; 9 bases are a match to TRBD1. The germline V gene has CDR1 SQVTM and CDR2 ANQGSEA. V was clipped by 4 bases and J by 7 bases; unmatched bases: 12. The CDR3 is 15 amino acids. CDR3 DNA: TGCAGCGTTGCCGCGGACAGGGGTTACGGGAATACGCAGTATTTT. Protein product: CSVAADRGYGNTQYF.

V gene TRBV29-1 combines with J gene TRBJ2-2; the D is unclear. Trimming removed 3 bases from V and 2 bases from J, with 7 bases in between. This CDR3 comprises 13 residues. Germline CDR1 reads SQVTM; CDR2 reads ANQGSEA. CDR3 in DNA: TGCAGCGTTGACGTCAGAAACACCGGGGAGCTGTTTTTT. Translation gives CSVDVRNTGELFF.

Here the CDR3 DNA reads TGCGCCAGCACTACGGGGGCGCGACGTGAAAAACTGTTTTTT. Protein: CASTTGARREKLFF. The rearrangement uses TRBV10-2 and TRBJ1-4, with D tentatively TRBD1 (6 bases). The germline V and J ends were trimmed by 7 bases and 7 bases, with 16 bases remaining between them. The CDR3 is 14 amino acids. CDR1 WSHSY and CDR2 SAAADI come from the germline V gene.

The chain is built from TRBV19 and TRBJ2-1; 12 nucleotides match TRBD1. CDR3 length: 15 amino acids. Germline CDR1 reads LNHDA; CDR2 reads SQIVND (reference sequence). Trimming took 4 bases from V and 7 from J; bases not matched to a gene: 5. CDR3 loop: CASSTGTGGSNEQFF. CDR3 sequence (DNA): TGTGCCAGTAGTACAGGGACAGGGGGCTCGAATGAGCAGTTCTTC. Together with reference TRBV19 and TRBJ2-1, the CDR3 gives the full variable domain: DGGITQSPKYLFRKEGQNVTLSCEQNLNHDAMYWYRQDPGQGLRLIYYSQIVNDFQKGDIAEGYSVSREKKESFPLTVTSAQKNPTAFYLCASSTGTGGSNEQFFGPGTRLTVL.

This clone was recorded a few times. The CDR3 sequence: CASRGNAFRGADTQYF. CDR3 DNA: TGTGCCAGCAGGGGCAATGCTTTTCGGGGGGCAGATACGCAGTATTTT. The chain joins TRBV2 to TRBJ2-3, with 7 bases aligning to TRBD2. This CDR3 region has 16 residues. The V segment lost 6 bases and the J segment 4 bases; nucleotides outside the gene matches: 13. Per germline, CDR1 SNHLY and CDR2 FYNNEI.

This clone was seen only a few times. V usage is TRBV7-9 and J usage is TRBJ2-2; TRBD1 agrees at 9 bases. Germline V gives CDR1 SEHNR, CDR2 FQNEAQ (reference sequence). Trimming at V came to 2 bases and at J to 0 bases, leaving 4 bases not matched to a gene. The CDR3 totals 17 residues. CDR3 region: CASSLLRDRANTGELFF. CDR3 sequence (DNA): TGTGCCAGCAGCTTATTGAGGGACAGGGCGAACACCGGGGAGCTGTTTTTT.

Comments on this clone: Other DNA sequences within the sample encode an identical CDR3. The chain links TRBV10-3 to TRBJ2-5; D is unresolved. The CDR3 length is 11 residues. Trimming left V 2 bases short and J 5 bases short, with 3 bases between. Germline V CDR1 and CDR2: ENHRY, SYGVKD. Written as DNA, the CDR3 is TGTGCCATCAGTGAGCAGGAGACCCAGTACTTC. Protein: CAISEQETQYF.